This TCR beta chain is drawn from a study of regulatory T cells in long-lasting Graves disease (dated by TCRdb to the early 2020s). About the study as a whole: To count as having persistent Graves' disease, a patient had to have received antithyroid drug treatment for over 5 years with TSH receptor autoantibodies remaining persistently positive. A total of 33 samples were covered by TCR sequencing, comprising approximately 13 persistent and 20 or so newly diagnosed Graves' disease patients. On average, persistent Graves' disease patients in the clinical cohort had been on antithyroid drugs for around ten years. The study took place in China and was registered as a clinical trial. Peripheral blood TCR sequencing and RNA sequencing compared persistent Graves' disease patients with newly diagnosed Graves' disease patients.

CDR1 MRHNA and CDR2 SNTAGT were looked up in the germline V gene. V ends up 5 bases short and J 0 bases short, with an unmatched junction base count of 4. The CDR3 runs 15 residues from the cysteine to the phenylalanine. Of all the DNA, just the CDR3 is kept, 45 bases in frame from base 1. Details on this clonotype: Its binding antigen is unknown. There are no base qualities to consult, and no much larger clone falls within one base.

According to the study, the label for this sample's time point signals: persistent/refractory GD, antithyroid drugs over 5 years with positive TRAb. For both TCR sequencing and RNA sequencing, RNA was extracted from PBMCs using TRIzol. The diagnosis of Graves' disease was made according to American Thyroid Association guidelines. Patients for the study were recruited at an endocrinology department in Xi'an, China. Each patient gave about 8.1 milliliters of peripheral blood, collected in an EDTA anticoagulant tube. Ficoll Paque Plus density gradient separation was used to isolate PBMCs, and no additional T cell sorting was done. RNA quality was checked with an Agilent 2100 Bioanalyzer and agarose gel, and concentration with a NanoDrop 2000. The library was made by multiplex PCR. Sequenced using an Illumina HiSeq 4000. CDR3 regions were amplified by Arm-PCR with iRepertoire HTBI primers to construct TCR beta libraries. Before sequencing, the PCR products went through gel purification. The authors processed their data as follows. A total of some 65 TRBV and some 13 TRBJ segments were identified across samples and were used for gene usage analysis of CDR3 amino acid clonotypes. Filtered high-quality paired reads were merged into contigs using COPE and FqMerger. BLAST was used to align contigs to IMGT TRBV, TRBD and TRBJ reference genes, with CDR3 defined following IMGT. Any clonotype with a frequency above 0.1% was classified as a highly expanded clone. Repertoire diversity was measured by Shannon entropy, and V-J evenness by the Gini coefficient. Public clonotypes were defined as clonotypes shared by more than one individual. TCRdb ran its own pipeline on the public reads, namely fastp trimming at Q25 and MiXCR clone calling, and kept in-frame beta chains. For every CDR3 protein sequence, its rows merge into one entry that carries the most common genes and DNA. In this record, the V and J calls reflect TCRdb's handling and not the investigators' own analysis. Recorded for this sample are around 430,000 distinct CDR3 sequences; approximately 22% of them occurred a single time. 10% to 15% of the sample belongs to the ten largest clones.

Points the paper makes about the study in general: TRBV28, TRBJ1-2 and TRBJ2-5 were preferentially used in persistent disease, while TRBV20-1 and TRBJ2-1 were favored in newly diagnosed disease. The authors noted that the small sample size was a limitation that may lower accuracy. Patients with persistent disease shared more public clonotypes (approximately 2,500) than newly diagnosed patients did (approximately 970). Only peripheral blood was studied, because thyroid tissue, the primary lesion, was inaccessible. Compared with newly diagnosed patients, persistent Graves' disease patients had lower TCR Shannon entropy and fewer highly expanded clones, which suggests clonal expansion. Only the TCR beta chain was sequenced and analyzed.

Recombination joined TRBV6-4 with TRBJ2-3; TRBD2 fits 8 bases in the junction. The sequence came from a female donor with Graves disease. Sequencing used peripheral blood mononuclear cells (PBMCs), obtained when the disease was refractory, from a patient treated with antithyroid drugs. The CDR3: CASSQSGSSTDTQYF. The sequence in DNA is TGTGCCAGCAGTCAAAGCGGGAGTAGCACAGATACGCAGTATTTT.